This T cell receptor beta chain was captured in a study of blood T cell repertoires in COVID-19. Study-wide context: From the United States, Italy and Spain came samples of acute and convalescent COVID-19. PBMCs, B-cell-depleted T cells, or T cells were the source of the cDNA or gDNA that made up the material.

The V end lost 3 bases, the J end lost 6 bases, and 21 bases lay between the germline ends. The CDR3 consists of 17 residues. CDR1 is MNHEY, CDR2 SMNVEV, per germline (reference sequence). Source study methods: The assay estimated nucleated cells by amplifying reference gene primers. Method: immunoSEQ multiplex PCR; TCRdb's copy keeps in-frame clones and lacks some. The DNA was the basis for D and trimming; V, J and clone size are from that table. The top ten clones hold more than 1.2% of a sample with some 240,000 clones, around 80% of them seen once. The rearrangement uses TRBV27 and TRBJ2-1; no clear D gene. The sequenced sample was peripheral blood. The sequence derives from a woman in her thirties or forties who had recovered from COVID-19. This CDR3 reads CASSFAFPARQFNEQFF. In DNA form, the CDR3 reads TGTGCCAGCAGTTTTGCGTTCCCGGCGCGGCAGTTCAATGAGCAGTTCTTC.